The 27 T cell receptor beta chains given below trace back to one sample, sequenced in a study of blood T cell repertoires in COVID-19. Produced via immunoSEQ multiplex PCR; TCRdb's table is partial and in-frame only. The sample yields 100,000 to 130,000 clones, about 90% seen once. Sequencing was done on a sample of peripheral blood. These receptors were taken from a man in his forties or fifties with active or convalescent COVID-19.

V usage is TRBV28 and J usage is TRBJ1-1; perhaps TRBD1 as D (5 bases). Trimming shortened V by 8 bases and J by 1 base, and 23 bases separated the two germline ends. This CDR3 comprises 17 residues. The germline V gene encodes CDR1 MDHEN and CDR2 SYDVKM. DNA of the CDR3: TGTGCCAGCTCATTTTTAGGGGTAGGTCCTCCGAACACTGAAGCTTTCTTT. It yields the protein CASSFLGVGPPNTEAFF.

The rearrangement links TRBV7-8 to TRBJ2-7, with 9 bases aligning to TRBD2. The trim removed 4 bases at V and 5 bases at J, leaving 6 bases unmatched. The CDR3 covers 14 residues. Germline CDR1 SGHVS, CDR2 FQNEAQ. Here the CDR3 DNA reads TGTGCCAGCAGCTCGGGACTAGCCGGCGACGAGCAGTACTTC. It codes for CASSSGLAGDEQYF.

The V call is TRBV28, the J call TRBJ2-1, with a possible D match to TRBD2 (6 bases). This CDR3 region has 13 residues. Germline V gene lookup returns CDR1 MDHEN and CDR2 SYDVKM. The V and J ends lost 6 bases and 4 bases respectively, with 10 bases between them. The CDR3 reads CASSGSSYNEQFF. The CDR3 DNA is TGTGCCAGCAGCGGGAGCTCATACAATGAGCAGTTCTTC. Drawing the rest from reference TRBV28 and TRBJ2-1, the complete variable domain is DVKVTQSSRYLVKRTGEKVFLECVQDMDHENMFWYRQDPGLGLRLIYFSYDVKMKEKGDIPEGYSVSREKKERFSLILESASTNQTSMYLCASSGSSYNEQFFGPGTRLTVL.

The rearrangement links TRBV10-3 to TRBJ2-1; 11 bases map to TRBD2. Germline lookup yields CDR1 ENHRY and CDR2 SYGVKD. The CDR3 consists of 16 residues. Trimming removed 6 bases from V and 4 bases from J; junction bases left unmatched: 8. CDR3 nucleotide sequence: TGTGCCATCAGGGGTCCCTTAGCGGGAGGGTACAATGAGCAGTTCTTC. This sequence encodes CAIRGPLAGGYNEQFF.

This clone has only one observation. The gene calls are TRBV27 and TRBJ2-2; no clear D gene. Looked up from germline, CDR1 is MNHEY and CDR2 is SMNVEV (reference sequence). V lost 6 bases and J 6 bases, leaving 8 bases between the germline ends. The CDR3 is made up of 12 amino acids. In DNA, the CDR3 is TGTGCCAGCAGAACCGGGTCCGGGGAGCTGTTTTTT. It encodes CASRTGSGELFF.

V is TRBV7-3 and J is TRBJ2-2, with 10 nucleotides matching TRBD1. The CDR3 sequence is 17 residues long. Germline V gene lookup returns CDR1 SGHTA and CDR2 FQGTGA. V shed 4 bases and J 3 bases; nucleotides not matched to a gene: 8. This CDR3 reads CASSSGPGTGDTGELFF. CDR3 sequence (DNA): TGTGCCAGCAGCTCCGGACCCGGGACAGGGGACACCGGGGAGCTGTTTTTT. Together with reference TRBV7-3 and TRBJ2-2, the CDR3 gives the full variable domain: GAGVSQTPSNKVTEKGKYVELRCDPISGHTALYWYRQSLGQGPEFLIYFQGTGAADDSGLPNDRFFAVRPEGSVSTLKIQRTERGDSAVYLCASSSGPGTGDTGELFFGEGSRLTVL.

The chain links TRBV7-2 to TRBJ2-1, with TRBD2 matching 9 bases. The junction had 8 bases not matched to a gene; V was cut back by 5 bases and J by 6 bases. In germline, CDR1 is SGHTA, CDR2 FQGNSA. The CDR3 sequence is 15 residues long. The CDR3 sequence: CASSPGLAWSNEQFF. CDR3 bases: TGTGCCAGCAGCCCTGGACTAGCGTGGAGCAATGAGCAGTTCTTC.

The chain carries TRBV11-2 and TRBJ2-1; tentative D call: TRBD2 (5 bases). This CDR3 contains 13 residues. Germline CDR1 is SGHAT and CDR2 is FQNNGV. The V and J ends lost 3 bases and 7 bases respectively, with 10 bases between them. The CDR3 DNA reads TGTGCCAGCAGCTTGGGAGTAGGGAATGAGCAGTTCTTC. Its translation is CASSLGVGNEQFF.

V is TRBV12-5 and J is TRBJ2-2, with no clear D. Trimming took 5 bases from V and 3 from J, leaving 16 bases between them. Germline V gene data show CDR1 as LGHNT and CDR2 as FRNRAP. The CDR3 runs 16 residues. CDR3 protein: CASGPLQALYTGELFF. The CDR3 nucleotides are TGTGCTAGTGGTCCCCTTCAAGCCCTATACACCGGGGAGCTGTTTTTT.

The chain links TRBV20-1 to TRBJ2-5; the D gene is possibly TRBD2 (6 bases). The CDR3 is 10 amino acids. Germline CDR1 reads DFQATT; CDR2 reads SNEGSKA (reference sequence). Trimming cost V 6 bases and J 14 bases, with 16 bases left between them. The CDR3 region has the DNA TGCAGTGCCTCGGCGGGACGCCGATACTTC. This encodes CSASAGRRYF.

This clone was picked up one time. The chain couples TRBV27 to TRBJ2-7; 12 bases fit TRBD2. The trim removed 6 bases at V and 6 bases at J, leaving 21 bases unmatched. The length of the CDR3 is 19 residues. Germline CDR1 MNHEY, CDR2 SMNVEV (reference sequence). CDR3: CASSRDRRLAGGRFREQYF. DNA for the CDR3: TGTGCCAGCAGCCGAGACAGGCGGCTAGCGGGAGGGAGGTTTCGCGAGCAGTACTTC.

V and J are TRBV7-2 and TRBJ1-2; unclear D gene. Per the germline V gene, CDR1 is SGHTA and CDR2 is FQGNSA. This CDR3 contains 11 residues. Between the trimmed V and J ends, which lost 4 bases and 13 bases, there was a span of 13 bases. This CDR3 reads CASSSTGPVTF. CDR3 nucleotide sequence: TGTGCCAGCAGCTCGACTGGCCCCGTCACCTTC.

The chain recombines TRBV7-3 with TRBJ2-4; TRBD1 matches 7 bases. CDR3 length: 15 residues. V lost 5 bases to trimming and J lost 2 bases; unmatched junction nucleotides: 6. Germline CDR1 SGHTA, CDR2 FQGTGA. CDR3 coding DNA: TGTGCCAGCAGCGACAGGGTCGGGTCCAAAAACATTCAGTACTTC. It specifies CASSDRVGSKNIQYF.

The V gene is TRBV9, the J gene TRBJ2-2; 9 nucleotides match TRBD1. The V segment lost 4 bases and the J segment 2 bases; nucleotides outside the gene matches: 6. The germline CDR1 and CDR2 sequences are SGDLS and YYNGEE. CDR3 length equals 16 residues. CDR3 region: CASSPRTGVNTGELFF. CDR3 bases: TGTGCCAGCAGCCCCAGGACAGGGGTAAACACCGGGGAGCTGTTTTTT.

The chain uses TRBV2 and TRBJ2-2; D is unclear. Looked up from germline, CDR1 is SNHLY and CDR2 is FYNNEI. V dropped 6 bases and J dropped 4 bases, with 9 bases sitting between them. The CDR3 runs to 13 residues. CDR3 DNA sequence: TGTGCCAGCAGAGAGGCGGTCACCGGGGAGCTGTTTTTT. Its translation: CASREAVTGELFF.

V usage is TRBV7-9 and J usage is TRBJ1-1; 9 bases are shared with TRBD1. The CDR3 is made up of 14 amino acids. The ends lost 7 bases at V and 1 base at J; junction bases unmatched: 4. The germline V gene has CDR1 SEHNR and CDR2 FQNEAQ (reference sequence). The CDR3: CASTTQGANTEAFF. In DNA, the CDR3 is TGTGCCAGCACGACACAGGGGGCGAACACTGAAGCTTTCTTT.

This chain connects TRBV3-1 (or the pseudogene TRBV3-2) to TRBJ1-1; 7 bases are shared with TRBD1. The CDR3 consists of 13 residues. The V gene's germline CDR1 is LGHDT and CDR2 YNNKEL (reference sequence). Germline trimming cut 7 bases from V and 4 bases from J; bases unmatched to any gene: 6. The CDR3 reads CASNQGGPTEAFF. For the CDR3, the DNA is TGTGCCAGCAACCAGGGGGGTCCCACTGAAGCTTTCTTT.

The chain recombines TRBV11-2 with TRBJ2-7; no firm D call. The CDR3 is 13 residues long. The germline V and J ends were trimmed by 1 base and 4 bases, with 8 bases remaining between them. From germline, CDR1 is SGHAT and CDR2 FQNNGV. The CDR3 DNA reads TGTGCCAGCAGCTTAGGCTCCGGTTACGAGCAGTACTTC. Protein sequence: CASSLGSGYEQYF.

The chain uses TRBV6-6 and TRBJ1-4; 7 nucleotides agree with TRBD1. Germline-derived CDR1 and CDR2 are MNHNY and SVGAGI (reference sequence). V trimming: 5 bases; J trimming: 8 bases; junction bases outside the gene matches: 5. This CDR3 is 13 amino acids long. CDR3 residues: CASSKTGYEKLFF. The CDR3 bases are TGTGCCAGCAGTAAGACAGGGTACGAAAAACTGTTTTTT.

The V call is TRBV19, the J call TRBJ2-1, with TRBD2 matching 7 bases. After removal of 8 bases from V and 9 bases from J, the junction contained 10 bases not matched to a gene. Germline V lookup: CDR1 LNHDA, CDR2 SQIVND (reference sequence). The CDR3 has 13 residues. CDR3 in DNA: TGTGCCAGTTCCACCCGACTAGCAGGTGAGCAGTTCTTC. Translated: CASSTRLAGEQFF.

This clone was seen once. J is TRBJ2-5 and V is TRBV4-1; 10 nucleotides agree with TRBD2. The CDR3 covers 16 residues. V gave up 1 base and J gave up 4 bases; unmatched junction bases: 6. Germline lookup yields CDR1 MGHRA and CDR2 YSYEKL. The chain's CDR3 is CASSQVGLAGAETQYF. In DNA form, the CDR3 reads TGCGCCAGCAGCCAAGTAGGGCTAGCGGGAGCAGAGACCCAGTACTTC.

The chain has TRBV6-5 and TRBJ2-7; D gene uncertain. The CDR3 has 11 residues. Trimming took 7 bases from V and 4 from J, leaving 8 bases between them. The germline V gene has CDR1 MNHEY and CDR2 SVGAGI. CDR3 loop: CASKIQYEQYF. In DNA, the CDR3 is TGTGCCAGCAAAATACAGTACGAGCAGTACTTC.

This sequence joins TRBV7-2 and TRBJ1-1; D remains ambiguous. CDR3 length equals 13 residues. Germline V gene data show CDR1 as SGHTA and CDR2 as FQGNSA. Trimming removed 3 bases from V and 8 bases from J, with 13 bases in between. The CDR3 sequence: CASSFRRVEEAFF. CDR3 sequence (DNA): TGTGCCAGCAGCTTCAGACGCGTGGAGGAAGCTTTCTTT.

V usage is TRBV27 and J usage is TRBJ1-1; D not certain. CDR1 and CDR2 from the germline V gene are MNHEY and SMNVEV (reference sequence). This CDR3 contains 16 residues. The V end lost 3 bases, the J end lost 2 bases, and 16 bases lay between the germline ends. The CDR3 nucleotides are TGTGCCAGCAGTTTGTCCGGGGTGAACATTAACACTGAAGCTTTCTTT. It encodes CASSLSGVNINTEAFF.

This sequence joins TRBV19 and TRBJ1-6, with D perhaps TRBD1 (6 bases). The germline CDR1 and CDR2 sequences are LNHDA and SQIVND (reference sequence). V gave up 8 bases and J gave up 6 bases, with 26 bases separating them. The CDR3 spans 18 residues. CDR3 in amino acids: CASRTTHRAWGSNSPLHF. The CDR3 nucleotides are TGTGCCAGTCGAACAACACACAGGGCGTGGGGGAGTAATTCACCCCTCCACTTT.

This clone turned up a few times. The chain couples TRBV5-1 to TRBJ1-1; unclear D gene. The germline V gene has CDR1 SGHRS and CDR2 YFSETQ. CDR3 length: 14 amino acids. V was trimmed by 1 base and J by 1 base, leaving 8 bases between them. CDR3 sequence reads: CASSLTEKNTEAFF. DNA for the CDR3: TGCGCCAGCAGCTTGACAGAGAAGAACACTGAAGCTTTCTTT.

The chain uses TRBV6-2 or TRBV6-3 and TRBJ2-1, with 11 bases fitting TRBD2. The CDR3 totals 16 residues. Trimming removed 4 bases from V and 7 bases from J; junction bases left unmatched: 9. CDR1 and CDR2 (germline): MNHEY, SVGEGT. The CDR3 region is CASSSIAGGPVNEQFF. CDR3 in DNA: TGTGCCAGCAGTTCCATAGCGGGAGGGCCGGTGAATGAGCAGTTCTTC.